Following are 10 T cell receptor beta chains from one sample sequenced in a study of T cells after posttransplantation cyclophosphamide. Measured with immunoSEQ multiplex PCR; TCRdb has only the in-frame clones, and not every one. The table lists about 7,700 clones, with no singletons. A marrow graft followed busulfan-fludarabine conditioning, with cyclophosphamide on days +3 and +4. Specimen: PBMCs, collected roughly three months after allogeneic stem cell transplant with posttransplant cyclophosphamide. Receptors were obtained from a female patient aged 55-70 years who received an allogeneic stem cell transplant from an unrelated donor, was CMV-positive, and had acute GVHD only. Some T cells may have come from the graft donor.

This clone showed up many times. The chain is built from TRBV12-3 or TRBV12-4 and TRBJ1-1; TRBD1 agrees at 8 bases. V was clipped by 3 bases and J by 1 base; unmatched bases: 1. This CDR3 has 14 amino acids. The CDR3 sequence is CASSFDRGNTEAFF. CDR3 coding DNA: TGTGCCAGCAGTTTTGACAGGGGGAACACTGAAGCTTTCTTT.

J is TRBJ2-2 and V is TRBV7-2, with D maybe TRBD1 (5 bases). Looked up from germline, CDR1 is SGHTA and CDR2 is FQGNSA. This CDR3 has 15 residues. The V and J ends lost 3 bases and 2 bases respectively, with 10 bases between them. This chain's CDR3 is CASSLRQGNTGELFF. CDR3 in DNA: TGTGCCAGCAGCTTGAGGCAGGGCAACACCGGGGAGCTGTTTTTT.

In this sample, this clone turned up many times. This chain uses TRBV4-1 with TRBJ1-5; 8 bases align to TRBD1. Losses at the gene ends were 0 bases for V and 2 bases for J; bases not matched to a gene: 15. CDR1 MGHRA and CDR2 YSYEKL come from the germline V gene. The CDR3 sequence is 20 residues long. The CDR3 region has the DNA TGCGCCAGCAGCCAAGATTCCGACAGGGGACGGCTGATCGGCAATCAGCCCCAGCATTTT. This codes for CASSQDSDRGRLIGNQPQHF.

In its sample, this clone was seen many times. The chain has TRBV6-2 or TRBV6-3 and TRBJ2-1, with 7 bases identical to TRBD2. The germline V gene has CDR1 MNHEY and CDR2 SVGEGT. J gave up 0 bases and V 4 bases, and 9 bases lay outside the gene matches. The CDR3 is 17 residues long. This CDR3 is CASSSTPTSLSYNEQFF. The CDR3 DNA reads TGTGCCAGCAGTTCCACTCCGACTAGCCTCTCCTACAATGAGCAGTTCTTC.

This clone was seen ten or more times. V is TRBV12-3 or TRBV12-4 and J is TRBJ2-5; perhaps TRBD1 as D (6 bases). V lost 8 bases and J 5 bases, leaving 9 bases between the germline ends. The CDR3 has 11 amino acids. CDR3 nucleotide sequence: TGTGCCAGCGGACAGAGTGAGACCCAGTACTTC. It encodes CASGQSETQYF.

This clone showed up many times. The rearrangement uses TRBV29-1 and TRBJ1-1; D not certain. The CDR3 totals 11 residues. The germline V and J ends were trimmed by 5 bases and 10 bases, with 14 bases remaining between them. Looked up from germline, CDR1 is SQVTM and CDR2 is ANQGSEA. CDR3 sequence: CSVRGGEGAFF. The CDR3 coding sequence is TGCAGCGTTCGCGGCGGGGAGGGAGCTTTCTTT.

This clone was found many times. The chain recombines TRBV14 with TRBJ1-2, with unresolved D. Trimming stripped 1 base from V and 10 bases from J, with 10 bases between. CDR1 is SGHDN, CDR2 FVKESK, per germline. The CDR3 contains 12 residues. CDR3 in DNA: TGTGCCAGCAGCCAAGTATTTCCAGACTACACCTTC. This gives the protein CASSQVFPDYTF.

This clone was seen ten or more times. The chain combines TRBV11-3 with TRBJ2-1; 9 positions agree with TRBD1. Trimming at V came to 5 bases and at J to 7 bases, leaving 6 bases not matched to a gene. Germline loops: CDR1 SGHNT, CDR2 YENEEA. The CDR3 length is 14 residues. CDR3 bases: TGTGCCAGCAGCCACCGGGACAGGGCGAATGAGCAGTTCTTC. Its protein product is CASSHRDRANEQFF.

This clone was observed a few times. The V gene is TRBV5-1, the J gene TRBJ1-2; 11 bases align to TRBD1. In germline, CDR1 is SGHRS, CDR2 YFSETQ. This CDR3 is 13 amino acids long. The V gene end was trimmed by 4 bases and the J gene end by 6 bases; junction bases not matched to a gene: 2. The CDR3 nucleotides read TGCGCCAGCAGCCGGGACAGGGGGGATGGCTACACCTTC. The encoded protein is CASSRDRGDGYTF.

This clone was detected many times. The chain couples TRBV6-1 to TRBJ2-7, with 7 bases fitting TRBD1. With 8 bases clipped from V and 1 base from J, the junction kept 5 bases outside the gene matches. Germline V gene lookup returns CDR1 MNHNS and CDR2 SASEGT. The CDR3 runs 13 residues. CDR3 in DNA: TGTGCCAGCGGGCGGACAGGTTCCTACGAGCAGTACTTC. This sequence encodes CASGRTGSYEQYF.